These 15 T cell receptor beta chains came from one sample sequenced in a study of CXCR3-negative and CXCR3-positive naive CD8 T cells. 5' RACE with UMI labels generated the TRB cDNA libraries. TCRdb re-analyzed the 5' RACE reads; it lists each CDR3 protein once, without DNA. The sample's table shows about 43,000 distinct CDR3 sequences. Sequenced: memory CD8+ T cells from blood. These receptors all come from a human donor in good health. Some clones in this sample may be carry-over from other donors' samples.

V is TRBV2 and J is TRBJ2-2; TCRdb indicates TRBD2, and absent DNA this call remains unverified. CDR1 SNHLY and CDR2 FYNNEI come from the germline V gene. This CDR3 spans 14 amino acids. The CDR3 here is CASVGGLNTGELFF.

V is TRBV27 and J is TRBJ2-1. Germline lookup yields CDR1 MNHEY and CDR2 SMNVEV (reference sequence). The CDR3 totals 15 residues. CDR3 region: CASRLSTASYNEQFF.

The CDR3 region is CASSLTPPGLAGGFGYF. The chain carries TRBV7-2 and TRBJ2-5; TCRdb's D gene call, TRBD2, goes unchecked for lack of DNA. Germline V gene sequence: CDR1 SGHTA, CDR2 FQGNSA. CDR3 size: 17 residues.

The chain joins TRBV21-1 to TRBJ1-1; the TRBD1 assignment by TCRdb is unverifiable without DNA. TRBV21-1 constitutes a pseudogene. The CDR3 spans 15 residues. The chain's CDR3 is CASSKLGSPNTDAFF.

The genes are TRBV11-3 and TRBJ2-1; the D call of TRBD2 rests on TCRdb alone, since no DNA is present to check it. CDR3 size: 15 residues. Germline CDR1 reads SGHNT; CDR2 reads YENEEA. The CDR3 reads CASSGIADPGSEQFF.

The chain has TRBV4-3 and TRBJ1-5; TCRdb outputs TRBD1, but without DNA this stays unchecked. The CDR3 spans 15 residues. Germline V CDR1 and CDR2: LGHNA, YSLEER. CDR3 region: CASSQDYRANQPQHF.

The chain uses TRBV4-3 and TRBJ1-1; as DNA is missing, the TRBD1 call by TCRdb cannot be tested. The CDR3 contains 15 residues. Germline loops: CDR1 LGHNA, CDR2 YSLEER. The CDR3: CASSQDDREDTEAFF.

This chain connects TRBV4-2 to TRBJ1-3; TCRdb lists TRBD1, though no DNA is available to test this call. The CDR3 runs to 20 residues. Germline V CDR1 and CDR2: LGHNA, YNFKEQ. CDR3: CASSQGALRQTPSSGNTIYF.

The chain recombines TRBV6-2 or TRBV6-3 with TRBJ2-5; lacking DNA, the TRBD1 call made by TCRdb goes unchecked. CDR1 and CDR2 from the germline V gene are MNHEY and SVGEGT. This CDR3 contains 16 residues. The CDR3 loop reads CASYPGQGADRETQYF.

The chain combines TRBV6-5 with TRBJ2-5; TCRdb gives TRBD2 as the D gene, but with no DNA this cannot be confirmed. The CDR3 loop spans 14 amino acids. Germline V gene sequence: CDR1 MNHEY, CDR2 SVGAGI. The CDR3 is CASTLWEGEETQYF.

This rearrangement joins TRBV27 to TRBJ2-7. The CDR3 runs 12 residues. Germline V lookup: CDR1 MNHEY, CDR2 SMNVEV (reference sequence). This CDR3 is CASEDRNYEQYF.

The gene calls are TRBV29-1 and TRBJ2-7; as DNA is missing, the TRBD1 call by TCRdb cannot be tested. CDR3 size: 13 residues. Germline CDR1 SQVTM, CDR2 ANQGSEA. CDR3 sequence reads: CSVGTGGPGEQYF.

The rearrangement links TRBV28 to TRBJ2-4; the D call from TCRdb, TRBD1, cannot be confirmed without DNA. Germline-derived CDR1 and CDR2 are MDHEN and SYDVKM. The CDR3 runs to 16 residues. The CDR3 sequence: CASSRTDGGGQNIQYF.

The genes are TRBV24-1 and TRBJ1-2. This CDR3 comprises 16 residues. CDR1 KGHDR and CDR2 SFDVKD come from the germline V gene. CDR3 in amino acids: CATSDSVPSGDYGYTF.

The chain is built from TRBV28 and TRBJ2-7. Germline CDR1 MDHEN, CDR2 SYDVKM. The CDR3 totals 14 residues. The chain's CDR3 is CASSFNDRSYEQYF.